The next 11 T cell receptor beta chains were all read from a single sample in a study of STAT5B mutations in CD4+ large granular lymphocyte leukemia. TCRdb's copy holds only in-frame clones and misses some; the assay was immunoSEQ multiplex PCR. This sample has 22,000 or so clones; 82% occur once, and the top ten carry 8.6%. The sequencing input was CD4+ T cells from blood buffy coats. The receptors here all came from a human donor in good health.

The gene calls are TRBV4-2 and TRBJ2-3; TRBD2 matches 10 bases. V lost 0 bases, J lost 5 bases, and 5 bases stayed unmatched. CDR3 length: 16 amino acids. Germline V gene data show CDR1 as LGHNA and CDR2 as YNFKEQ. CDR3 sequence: CASSQDSSGGGDTQYF. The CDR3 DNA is TGTGCCAGCAGCCAAGATTCCAGCGGGGGGGGAGATACGCAGTATTTT.

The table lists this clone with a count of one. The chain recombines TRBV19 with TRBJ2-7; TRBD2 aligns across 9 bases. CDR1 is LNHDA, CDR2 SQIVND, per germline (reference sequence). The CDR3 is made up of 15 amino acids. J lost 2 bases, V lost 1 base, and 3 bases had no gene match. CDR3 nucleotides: TGTGCCAGTAGTATAGGGCTAGCGGGAACCTACGAGCAGTACTTC. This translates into CASSIGLAGTYEQYF.

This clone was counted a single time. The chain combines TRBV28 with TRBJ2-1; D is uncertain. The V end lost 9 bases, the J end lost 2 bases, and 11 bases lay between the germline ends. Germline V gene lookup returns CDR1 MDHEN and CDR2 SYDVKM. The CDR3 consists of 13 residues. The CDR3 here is CASGGIPYNEQFF. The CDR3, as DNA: TGTGCCAGTGGTGGGATCCCCTACAATGAGCAGTTCTTC. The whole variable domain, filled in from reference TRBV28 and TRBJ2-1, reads DVKVTQSSRYLVKRTGEKVFLECVQDMDHENMFWYRQDPGLGLRLIYFSYDVKMKEKGDIPEGYSVSREKKERFSLILESASTNQTSMYLCASGGIPYNEQFFGPGTRLTVL.

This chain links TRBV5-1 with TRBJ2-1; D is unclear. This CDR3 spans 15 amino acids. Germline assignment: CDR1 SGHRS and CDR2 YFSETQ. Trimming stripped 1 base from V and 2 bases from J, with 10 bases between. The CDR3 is CASSLNTGTYNEQFF. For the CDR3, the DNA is TGCGCCAGCAGCTTGAATACTGGCACCTACAATGAGCAGTTCTTC.

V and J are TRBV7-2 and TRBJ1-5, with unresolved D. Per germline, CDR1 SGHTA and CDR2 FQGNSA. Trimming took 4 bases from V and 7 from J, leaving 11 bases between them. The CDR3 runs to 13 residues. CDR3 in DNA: TGTGCCAGCAGCTCACTGAATGGCCAGCCCCAGCATTTT. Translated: CASSSLNGQPQHF.

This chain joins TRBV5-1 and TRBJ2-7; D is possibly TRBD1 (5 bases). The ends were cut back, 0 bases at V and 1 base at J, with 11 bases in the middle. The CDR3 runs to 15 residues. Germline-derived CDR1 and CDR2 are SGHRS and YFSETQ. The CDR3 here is CASSLVSGPSYEQYF. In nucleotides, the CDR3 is TGCGCCAGCAGCTTGGTGTCAGGGCCGTCCTACGAGCAGTACTTC.

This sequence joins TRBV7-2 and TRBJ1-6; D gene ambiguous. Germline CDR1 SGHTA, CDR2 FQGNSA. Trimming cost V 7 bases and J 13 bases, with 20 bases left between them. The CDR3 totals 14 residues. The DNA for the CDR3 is TGTGCCAGCACCTCGTGGGATAGGAGACTGCCCCTCCACTTT. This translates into CASTSWDRRLPLHF.

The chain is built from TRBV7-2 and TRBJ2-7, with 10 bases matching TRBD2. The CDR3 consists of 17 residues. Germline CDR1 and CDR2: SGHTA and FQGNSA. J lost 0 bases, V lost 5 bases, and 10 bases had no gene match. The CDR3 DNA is TGTGCCAGCAGCCCGGGACTAGCGCCAAGGAGCTCCTACGAGCAGTACTTC. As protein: CASSPGLAPRSSYEQYF.

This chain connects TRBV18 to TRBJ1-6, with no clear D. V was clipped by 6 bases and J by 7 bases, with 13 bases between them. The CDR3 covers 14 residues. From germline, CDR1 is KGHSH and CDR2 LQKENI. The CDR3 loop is CASSQQGLNSPLHF. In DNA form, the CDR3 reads TGTGCCAGCTCCCAACAAGGATTAAATTCACCCCTCCACTTT. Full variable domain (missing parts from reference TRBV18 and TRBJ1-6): NAGVMQNPRHLVRRRGQEARLRCSPMKGHSHVYWYRQLPEEGLKFMVYLQKENIIDESGMPKERFSAEFPKEGPSILRIQQVVRGDSAAYFCASSQQGLNSPLHFGNGTRLTVT.

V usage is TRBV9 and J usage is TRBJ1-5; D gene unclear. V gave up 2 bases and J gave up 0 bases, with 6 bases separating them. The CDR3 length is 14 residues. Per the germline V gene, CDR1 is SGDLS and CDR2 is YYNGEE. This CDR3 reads CASSVSSSNQPQHF. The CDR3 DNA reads TGTGCCAGCAGCGTCTCCAGTAGCAATCAGCCCCAGCATTTT. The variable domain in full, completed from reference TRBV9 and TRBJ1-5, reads DSGVTQTPKHLITATGQRVTLRCSPRSGDLSVYWYQQSLDQGLQFLIQYYNGEERAKGNILERFSAQQFPDLHSELNLSSLELGDSALYFCASSVSSSNQPQHFGDGTRLSIL.

CDR3 coding DNA: TGCGCCAGCAGCCAAGCCTGGGGAAATGAGCAGTTCTTC. It translates to CASSQAWGNEQFF. The chain is built from TRBV4-3 and TRBJ2-1; D is undetermined. Trimming took 1 base from V and 7 from J, leaving 8 bases between them. This CDR3 contains 13 residues. Germline assignment: CDR1 LGHNA and CDR2 YSLEER.